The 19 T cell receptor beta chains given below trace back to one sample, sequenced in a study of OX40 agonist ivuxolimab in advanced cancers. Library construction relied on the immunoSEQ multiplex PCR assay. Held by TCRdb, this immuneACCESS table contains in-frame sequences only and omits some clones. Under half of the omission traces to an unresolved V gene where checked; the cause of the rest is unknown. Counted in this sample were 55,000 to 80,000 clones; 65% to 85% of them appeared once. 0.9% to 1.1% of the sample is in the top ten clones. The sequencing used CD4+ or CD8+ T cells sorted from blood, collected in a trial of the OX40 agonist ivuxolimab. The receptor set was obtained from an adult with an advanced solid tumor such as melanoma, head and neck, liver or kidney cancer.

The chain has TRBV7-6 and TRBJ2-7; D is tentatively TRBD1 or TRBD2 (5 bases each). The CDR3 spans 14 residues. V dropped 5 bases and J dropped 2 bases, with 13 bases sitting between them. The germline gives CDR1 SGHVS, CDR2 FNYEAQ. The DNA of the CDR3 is TGTGCCAGCAGCCCAATGGGGGTGCCCTACGAGCAGTACTTC. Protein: CASSPMGVPYEQYF.

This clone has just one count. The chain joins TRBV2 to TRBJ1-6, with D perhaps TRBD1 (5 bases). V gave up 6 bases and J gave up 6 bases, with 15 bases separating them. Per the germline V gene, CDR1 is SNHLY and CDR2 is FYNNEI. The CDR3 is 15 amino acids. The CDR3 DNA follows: TGTGCCAGCAGCCTCTCCCGACAGCCTAATTCACCCCTCCACTTT. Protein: CASSLSRQPNSPLHF.

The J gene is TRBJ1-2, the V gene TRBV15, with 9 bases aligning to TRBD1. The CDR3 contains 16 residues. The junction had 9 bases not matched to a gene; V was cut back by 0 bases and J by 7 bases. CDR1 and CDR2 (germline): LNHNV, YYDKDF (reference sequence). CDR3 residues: CATSRDHPGTGSGYTF. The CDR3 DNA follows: TGTGCCACCAGCAGAGATCATCCCGGGACAGGGTCTGGCTACACCTTC.

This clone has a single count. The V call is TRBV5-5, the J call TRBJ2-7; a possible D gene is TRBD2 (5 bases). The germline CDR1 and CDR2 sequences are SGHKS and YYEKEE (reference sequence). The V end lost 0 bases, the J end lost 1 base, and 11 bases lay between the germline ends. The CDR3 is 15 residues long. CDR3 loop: CASSLVAFSSYEQYF. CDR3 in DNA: TGTGCCAGCAGCTTGGTAGCGTTTTCGTCCTACGAGCAGTACTTC.

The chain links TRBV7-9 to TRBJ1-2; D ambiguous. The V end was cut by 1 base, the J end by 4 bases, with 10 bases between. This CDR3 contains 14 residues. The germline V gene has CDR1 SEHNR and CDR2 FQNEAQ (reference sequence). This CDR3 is CASSLETVTYGYTF. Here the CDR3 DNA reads TGTGCCAGCAGCTTAGAAACAGTAACCTATGGCTACACCTTC.

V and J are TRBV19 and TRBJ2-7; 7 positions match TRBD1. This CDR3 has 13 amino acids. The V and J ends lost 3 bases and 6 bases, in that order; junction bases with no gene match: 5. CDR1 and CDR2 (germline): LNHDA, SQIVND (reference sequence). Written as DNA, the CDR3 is TGTGCCAGTAGTATGGGACAGTTTCGCGAGCAGTACTTC. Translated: CASSMGQFREQYF.

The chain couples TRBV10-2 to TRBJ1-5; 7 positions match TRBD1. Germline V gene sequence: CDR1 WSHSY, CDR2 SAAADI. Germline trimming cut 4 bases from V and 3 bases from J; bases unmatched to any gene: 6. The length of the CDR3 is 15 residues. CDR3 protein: CASSGQQGYNQPQHF. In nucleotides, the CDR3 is TGCGCCAGCAGTGGTCAACAGGGGTACAATCAGCCCCAGCATTTT.

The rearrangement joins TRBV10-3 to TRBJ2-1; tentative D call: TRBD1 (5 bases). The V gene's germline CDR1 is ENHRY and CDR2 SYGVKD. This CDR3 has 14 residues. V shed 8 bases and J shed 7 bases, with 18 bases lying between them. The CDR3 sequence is CAISAAGSVNEQFF. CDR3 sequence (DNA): TGTGCCATCTCGGCGGCAGGGTCGGTGAATGAGCAGTTCTTC.

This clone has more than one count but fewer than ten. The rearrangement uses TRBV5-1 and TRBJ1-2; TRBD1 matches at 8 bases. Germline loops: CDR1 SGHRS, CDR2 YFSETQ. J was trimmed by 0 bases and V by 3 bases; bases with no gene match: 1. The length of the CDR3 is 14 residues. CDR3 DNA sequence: TGCGCCAGCAGCTCGGGACAGGCTAACTATGGCTACACCTTC. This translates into CASSSGQANYGYTF.

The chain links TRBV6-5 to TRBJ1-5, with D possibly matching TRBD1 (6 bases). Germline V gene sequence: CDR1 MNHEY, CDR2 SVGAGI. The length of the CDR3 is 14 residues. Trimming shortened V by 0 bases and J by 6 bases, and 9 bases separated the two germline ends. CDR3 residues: CASSYSGGGQPQHF. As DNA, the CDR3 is TGTGCCAGCAGTTACTCCGGGGGCGGTCAGCCCCAGCATTTT.

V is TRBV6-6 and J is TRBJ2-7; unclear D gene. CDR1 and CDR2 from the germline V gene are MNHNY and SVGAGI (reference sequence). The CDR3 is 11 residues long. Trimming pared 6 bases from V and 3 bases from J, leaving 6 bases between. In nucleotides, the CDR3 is TGTGCCAGCAGAATGAACTACGAGCAGTACTTC. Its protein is CASRMNYEQYF.

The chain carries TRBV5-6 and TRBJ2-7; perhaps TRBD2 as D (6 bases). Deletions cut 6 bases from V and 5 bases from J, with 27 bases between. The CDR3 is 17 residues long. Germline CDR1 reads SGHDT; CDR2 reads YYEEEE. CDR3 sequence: CASILTGFFGEVDEQYF. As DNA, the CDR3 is TGTGCCAGCATACTAACCGGCTTCTTCGGGGAGGTGGACGAGCAGTACTTC. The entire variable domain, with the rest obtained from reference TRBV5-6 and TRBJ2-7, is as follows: DAGVTQSPTHLIKTRGQQVTLRCSPKSGHDTVSWYQQALGQGPQFIFQYYEEEERQRGNFPDRFSGHQFPNYSSELNVNALLLGDSALYLCASILTGFFGEVDEQYFGPGTRLTVT.

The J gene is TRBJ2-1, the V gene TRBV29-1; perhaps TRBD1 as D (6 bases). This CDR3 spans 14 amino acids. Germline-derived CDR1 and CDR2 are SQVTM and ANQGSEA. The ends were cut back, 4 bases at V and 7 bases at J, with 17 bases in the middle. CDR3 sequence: CSVGGGLIVNEQFF. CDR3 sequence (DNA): TGCAGCGTTGGTGGGGGCCTTATAGTTAATGAGCAGTTCTTC.

The CDR3 DNA is TGTGCCAGCAGTTTATACGGGGGCGGAGGCTACACCTTC. It encodes CASSLYGGGGYTF. V and J are TRBV28 and TRBJ1-2; TRBD1 is a possible D gene (6 bases). This CDR3 contains 13 residues. CDR1 MDHEN and CDR2 SYDVKM come from the germline V gene. Trimming took off 1 base at V and 8 bases at J, with 11 bases between the two ends.

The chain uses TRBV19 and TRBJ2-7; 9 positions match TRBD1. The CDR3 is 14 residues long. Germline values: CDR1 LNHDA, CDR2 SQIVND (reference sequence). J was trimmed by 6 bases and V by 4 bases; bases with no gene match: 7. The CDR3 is CASSTRDRVSEQYF. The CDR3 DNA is TGTGCCAGTAGTACCCGGGACAGGGTATCCGAGCAGTACTTC.

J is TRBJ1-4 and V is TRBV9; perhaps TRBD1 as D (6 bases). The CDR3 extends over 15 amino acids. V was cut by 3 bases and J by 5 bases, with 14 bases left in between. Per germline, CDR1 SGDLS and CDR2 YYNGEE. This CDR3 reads CASSGTADRNEKLFF. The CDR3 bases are TGTGCCAGCAGCGGGACCGCAGACAGGAATGAAAAACTGTTTTTT.

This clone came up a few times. CDR3 coding DNA: TGCGCCAGCAGCCAAGGAGGCCAGGGAAATTCACCCCTCCACTTT. It yields the protein CASSQGGQGNSPLHF. The chain combines TRBV4-3 with TRBJ1-6; D is perhaps TRBD1 (5 bases). This CDR3 has 15 residues. The ends were cut back, 1 base at V and 7 bases at J, with 11 bases in the middle. Germline assignment: CDR1 LGHNA and CDR2 YSLEER.

The CDR3: CASSFDRYGYTF. CDR3 nucleotides: TGCGCCAGCAGCTTTGACAGATACGGCTACACCTTC. The chain is built from TRBV5-1 and TRBJ1-2; D possibly corresponds to TRBD1 (5 bases). Germline V gene sequence: CDR1 SGHRS, CDR2 YFSETQ. The V end was cut by 2 bases, the J end by 8 bases, with 10 bases between. There are 12 residues in the CDR3.

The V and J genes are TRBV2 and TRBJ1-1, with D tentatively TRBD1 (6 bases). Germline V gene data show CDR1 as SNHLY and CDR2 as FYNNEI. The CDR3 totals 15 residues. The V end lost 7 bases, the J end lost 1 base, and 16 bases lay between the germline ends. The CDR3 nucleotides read TGTGCCAGCACCCAACAGGGCACCGGGAACACTGAAGCTTTCTTT. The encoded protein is CASTQQGTGNTEAFF.